This note documents a single TCR beta chain sequence. Its target is not known. The source of the sample is a study of a mutant IDH1 vaccine in newly diagnosed glioma. In the study overall: The treated population exhibited a male proportion of roughly 62%, a female proportion of about 40%, and a mean age of around 40 years. Prior therapy was radiotherapy, temozolomide, or both; most received both.

Clones were read by immunoSEQ multiplex PCR, and TCRdb kept only the in-frame ones, dropping some. The sample includes about 25,000 clones, just over 90% seen only once; the top ten take 1.2%. Broader study findings: Changes in the top peripheral T cell clonotypes seemingly had no bearing on pseudoprogression.

The CDR3 has 16 amino acids. From germline, CDR1 is MNHEY and CDR2 SMNVEV (reference sequence). Trimming pared 0 bases from V and 3 bases from J, leaving 14 bases between. Noted time point: baseline, week 1 (first vaccination visit). Treatment indicated: pre-vaccination baseline after standard-of-care therapy. Donor tumors were new WHO grade 3 or 4 IDH1-mutant, ATRX-lost astrocytomas. Material: PBMCs, obtained from a glioma patient treated with radiotherapy, temozolomide or both. V is TRBV27 and J is TRBJ1-2; D uncertain. This sequence was found in a man in his forties or fifties with glioma. In DNA form, the CDR3 reads TGTGCCAGCAGTTTATCCGGACTCGTGGATGACTATGGCTACACCTTC. Its protein is CASSLSGLVDDYGYTF.